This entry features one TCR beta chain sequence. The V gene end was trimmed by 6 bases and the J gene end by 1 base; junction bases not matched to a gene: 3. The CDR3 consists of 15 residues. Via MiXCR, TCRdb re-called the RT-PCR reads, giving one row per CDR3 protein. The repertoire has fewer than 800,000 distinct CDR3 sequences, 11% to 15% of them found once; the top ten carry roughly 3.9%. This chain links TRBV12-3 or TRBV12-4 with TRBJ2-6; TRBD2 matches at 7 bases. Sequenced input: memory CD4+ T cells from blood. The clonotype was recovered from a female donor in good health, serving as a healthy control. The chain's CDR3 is CASSRRGSGANVLTF. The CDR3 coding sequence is TGTGCCAGCAGCCGGCGGGGGTCTGGGGCCAACGTCCTGACTTTC.